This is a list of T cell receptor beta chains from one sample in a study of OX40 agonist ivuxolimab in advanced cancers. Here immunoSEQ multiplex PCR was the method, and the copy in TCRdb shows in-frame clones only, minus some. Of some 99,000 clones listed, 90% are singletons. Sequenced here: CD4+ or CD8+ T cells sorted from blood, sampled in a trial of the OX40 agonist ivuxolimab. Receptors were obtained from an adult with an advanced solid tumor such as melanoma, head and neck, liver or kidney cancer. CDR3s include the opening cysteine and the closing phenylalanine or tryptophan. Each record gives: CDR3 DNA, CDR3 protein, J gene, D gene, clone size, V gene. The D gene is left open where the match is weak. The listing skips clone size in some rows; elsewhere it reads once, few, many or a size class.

TGCGCCAGCAGCTTCCTAGCGGGAGGGCAAGGCACCGGGGAGCTGTTTTTT,CASSFLAGGQGTGELFF,TRBJ2-2,TRBD2,.,TRBV5-1
TGTGCCATCCGAAGCGGGACGGGGGATGGCTACACCTTC,CAIRSGTGDGYTF,TRBJ1-2,.,.,TRBV19
TGTGCCTGGAGTGGCCGGAGGTTCTACGAGCAGTACTTC,CAWSGRRFYEQYF,TRBJ2-7,.,.,TRBV30
TGTGCCAGCAGTGAAGGGAGGGGATTATATGGCTACACCTTC,CASSEGRGLYGYTF,TRBJ1-2,.,.,TRBV6-1
TGCAGCGTTTGGGGACAGGGAAACAATGAGCAGTTCTTC,CSVWGQGNNEQFF,TRBJ2-1,TRBD1,.,TRBV29-1
TGTGCCAGCAGTTTCTCCGGGAACACTGAAGCTTTCTTT,CASSFSGNTEAFF,TRBJ1-1,.,once,TRBV28
TGTGCCAGCAGCCAGAGGTCCCCCCCAGGCTCTGGAAACACCATATATTTT,CASSQRSPPGSGNTIYF,TRBJ1-3,.,.,TRBV4-2
TGTGCCAGTAGTATGGTAGCGGGAAGGGCAGATACGCAGTATTTT,CASSMVAGRADTQYF,TRBJ2-3,TRBD2,once,TRBV19
TGCGCCAGCAGTGAGGGGGACAGGGTAGCCGGGGAGCTGTTTTTT,CASSEGDRVAGELFF,TRBJ2-2,TRBD1,.,TRBV10-1
TGTGCCAGCAGCCCCACCGGGACAGGCCTCTCTGGGGCCAACGTCCTGACTTTC,CASSPTGTGLSGANVLTF,TRBJ2-6,TRBD1,.,TRBV9
TGCGCCAGCAGCCCAACTAGCGGGGGGGCCATTCAGTACTTC,CASSPTSGGAIQYF,TRBJ2-4,TRBD2,.,TRBV4-3
TGTGCCAGCAGCCCGAGGAGCGGGAGTTACATTCAGTACTTC,CASSPRSGSYIQYF,TRBJ2-4,TRBD2,.,TRBV7-2
TGTGCCAGCAGTTTTCCCGGACAGGACTTTCCCCTGTATTTT,CASSFPGQDFPLYF,TRBJ2-3,TRBD1,.,TRBV28
TGCGCCAGCAGCTTGACGCGGACCACAGATACGCAGTATTTT,CASSLTRTTDTQYF,TRBJ2-3,.,.,TRBV5-1
TGTGCCAGCAGCCTCGGCTCGGGACAGGACTACGAGCAGTACTTC,CASSLGSGQDYEQYF,TRBJ2-7,TRBD1,.,TRBV4-2
TGTGCCTGGGCTCCTAAGTCGGGGAACACTGAAGCTTTCTTT,CAWAPKSGNTEAFF,TRBJ1-1,.,few,TRBV30
TGTGCTAGCAGCTTGGCTAGCGGAGCCTACGAGCAGTACTTC,CASSLASGAYEQYF,TRBJ2-7,TRBD2,.,TRBV7-7
TGCGCCAGCGGGGAGAGGGATAATGAAAAACTGTTTTTT,CASGERDNEKLFF,TRBJ1-4,.,.,TRBV4-3
TGTGCCAGCAGCTTAGCAGCCCCCTCTGGGGCCAACGTCCTGACTTTC,CASSLAAPSGANVLTF,TRBJ2-6,.,.,TRBV7-3
TGTGCCAGCAGCCAAGGACTAGCGGGGCAGCAAGAGACCCAGTACTTC,CASSQGLAGQQETQYF,TRBJ2-5,TRBD2,.,TRBV7-3
TGTGCCAGCAGCTTTCCCCCTAGCGAGTTCTCCTACGAGCAGTACTTC,CASSFPPSEFSYEQYF,TRBJ2-7,.,.,TRBV7-2
TGTGCCAGCAATATTAGGACAGGGGGCATTGAACAGTACTTC,CASNIRTGGIEQYF,TRBJ2-7,TRBD1,.,TRBV2